The 14 T cell receptor beta chains below come from one sample, sequenced in a study of CD8 T cells in ankylosing spondylitis. General study results and limits: One TCR beta motif, made up of 7 or 8 highly homologous variants, appeared characteristic of ankylosing spondylitis blood.

The antigens these receptors bind are not known. TCRdb re-analysed the 5' RACE reads in MiXCR, keeping a single row per CDR3 protein. The sample consists of a few hundred thousand distinct CDR3 sequences, 17% of them appearing once. The sequencing sample was made of blood, either unsorted or a sorted T cell fraction (not recorded which). Receptors were obtained from a male donor with ankylosing spondylitis.

This clonotype was counted ten times or more. The gene calls are TRBV5-1 and TRBJ2-1; D not resolved. The V gene lost 0 bases and the J gene lost 5 bases, with 12 bases spanning the gap. The CDR3 is made up of 15 amino acids. The V gene's germline CDR1 is SGHRS and CDR2 YFSETQ. The CDR3 DNA sequence: TGCGCCAGCAGCTTGGTGAGCGCCAATAACAATGAGCAGTTCTTC. Encoded protein: CASSLVSANNNEQFF.

The DNA for the CDR3 is TGCGCCAGCAGCTTCGTGGGGAACACCGGGGAGCTGTTTTTT. Its protein product is CASSFVGNTGELFF. The chain combines TRBV5-1 with TRBJ2-2, with D unclear. This CDR3 contains 14 residues. V lost 2 bases and J lost 1, with 6 bases in between. The germline V gene encodes CDR1 SGHRS and CDR2 YFSETQ.

The chain carries TRBV20-1 and TRBJ2-5, with a possible D match to TRBD2 (6 bases). CDR3 length: 15 amino acids. V dropped 0 bases and J dropped 5 bases, with 16 bases sitting between them. From germline, CDR1 is DFQATT and CDR2 SNEGSKA (reference sequence). The CDR3: CSAREWGGPAETQYF. The CDR3 DNA follows: TGCAGTGCTAGAGAGTGGGGAGGCCCGGCGGAGACCCAGTACTTC.

This clonotype was observed at least ten times. The chain has TRBV4-2 and TRBJ1-4, with 8 nucleotides matching TRBD1. The J segment lost 4 bases and the V segment lost 2 bases, leaving 3 bases of the junction unmatched. In germline, CDR1 is LGHNA, CDR2 YNFKEQ. The CDR3 extends over 15 amino acids. The CDR3 DNA reads TGTGCCAGCAGCCAACTGGGACAGGATAATGAAAAACTGTTTTTT. This gives the protein CASSQLGQDNEKLFF.

The chain carries TRBV5-8 and TRBJ2-3, with TRBD2 matching over 14 bases. From germline, CDR1 is SGHTS and CDR2 YDEGEE. V lost 4 bases and J lost 4; bases outside the gene matches: 8. The CDR3 extends over 17 amino acids. The CDR3 nucleotides are TGTGCCAGCAGCCCCGGTTGGACTAGCGGGGGGTCAGATACGCAGTATTTT. This gives the protein CASSPGWTSGGSDTQYF.

This clonotype was counted ten times or more. V is TRBV12-3 or TRBV12-4 and J is TRBJ2-2; 14 bases fit TRBD2. The CDR3 has 20 residues. Trimming took 7 bases from V and 3 from J; bases not matched to a gene: 16. In nucleotides, the CDR3 is TGTGCCAGCATCCGGACGACTAGCGGGGGGGCCCCCCGGGACACCGGGGAGCTGTTTTTT. Protein: CASIRTTSGGAPRDTGELFF.

The V gene is TRBV4-3, the J gene TRBJ1-2; D gene unclear. The length of the CDR3 is 15 residues. CDR1 and CDR2 from the germline V gene are LGHNA and YSLEER. Trimming took 0 bases from V and 0 from J, leaving 8 bases between them. The DNA of the CDR3 is TGCGCCAGCAGCCAAGAAGAAGGGCCTAACTATGGCTACACCTTC. Encoded protein: CASSQEEGPNYGYTF.

This clonotype was counted between two and nine times. The rearrangement links TRBV3-1 to TRBJ2-3, with D perhaps matching TRBD2 (7 bases). Per the germline V gene, CDR1 is LGHDT and CDR2 is YNNKEL (reference sequence). This CDR3 contains 18 residues. Trimming took 3 bases from V and 5 from J, leaving 24 bases between them. The CDR3, as DNA: TGTGCCAGCAGCCACCTACGAAAGGGGGGGGCCCTTGGAGATACGCAGTATTTT. This sequence encodes CASSHLRKGGALGDTQYF.

The sample holds a few counts of this clonotype. The CDR3 spells CASSLSGGLDSPLHF. The CDR3 DNA follows: TGTGCCAGCAGTTTGAGCGGGGGCTTAGATTCACCCCTCCACTTT. This sequence joins TRBV12-3 or TRBV12-4 and TRBJ1-6; D possibly corresponds to TRBD1 (6 bases). There are 15 residues in the CDR3. V lost 3 bases and J 8 bases, leaving 14 bases between the germline ends.

This clonotype has just a few counts. The chain recombines TRBV20-1 with TRBJ1-3; D is perhaps TRBD1 (5 bases). With 6 bases removed from V and 0 bases from J, the gap between germline ends came to 21 bases. This CDR3 comprises 17 residues. From germline, CDR1 is DFQATT and CDR2 SNEGSKA (reference sequence). The CDR3 coding sequence is TGCAGTGCGCCACGTGCAGACAGTCGCTTCTCTGGAAACACCATATATTTT. Its translation is CSAPRADSRFSGNTIYF.

The rearrangement joins TRBV11-2 to TRBJ1-6, with TRBD1 matching over 8 bases. V was clipped by 1 base and J by 9 bases; unmatched bases: 8. CDR1 SGHAT and CDR2 FQNNGV come from the germline V gene. This CDR3 region has 16 residues. DNA for the CDR3: TGTGCCAGCAGCTTAGCCGGACAGGGATTAAGTTCACCCCTCCACTTT. Its translation: CASSLAGQGLSSPLHF. Full variable domain (remainder filled in from reference TRBV11-2 and TRBJ1-6): EAGVAQSPRYKIIEKRQSVAFWCNPISGHATLYWYQQILGQGPKLLIQFQNNGVVDDSQLPKDRFSAERLKGVDSTLKIQPAKLEDSAVYLCASSLAGQGLSSPLHFGNGTRLTVT.

The chain is built from TRBV2 and TRBJ1-6, with unresolved D. Germline CDR1 reads SNHLY; CDR2 reads FYNNEI. Between the trimmed V and J ends, which lost 6 bases and 4 bases, there was a span of 13 bases. This CDR3 contains 15 residues. CDR3 DNA: TGTGCCAGCAGCCTCGAGAATCCGTATAATTCACCCCTCCACTTT. As protein: CASSLENPYNSPLHF. Based on the CDR3 plus reference TRBV2 and TRBJ1-6, the full variable domain is EPEVTQTPSHQVTQMGQEVILRCVPISNHLYFYWYRQILGQKVEFLVSFYNNEISEKSEIFDDQFSVERPDGSNFTLKIRSTKLEDSAMYFCASSLENPYNSPLHFGNGTRLTVT.

The V and J genes are TRBV30 and TRBJ1-3; no clear D. The germline CDR1 and CDR2 sequences are GTSNPN and SVGIG (reference sequence). The CDR3 runs 13 residues. V was cut by 1 base and J by 0 bases, with 4 bases left in between. The CDR3, as DNA: TGTGCCTGGAGTGGCAACTCTGGAAACACCATATATTTT. As protein: CAWSGNSGNTIYF.

In DNA form, the CDR3 reads TGTGCCAGCTCACCACCGGGACTAGCCGAAAAGCAGTACTTC. This translates into CASSPPGLAEKQYF. The chain recombines TRBV18 with TRBJ2-7; 9 bases match TRBD2. The germline CDR1 and CDR2 sequences are KGHSH and LQKENI. V lost 0 bases to trimming and J lost 8 bases; unmatched junction nucleotides: 5. The CDR3 has 14 amino acids.